What follows are 6 T cell receptor beta chains derived from one specimen sequenced in a study of blood T cell repertoires in COVID-19. TCRdb keeps only in-frame clones here, not all; method: immunoSEQ multiplex PCR. The sample includes about 52,000 clones, around nine tenths of them seen just once. The sequenced sample consisted of peripheral blood. The receptors come from an older man with active or convalescent COVID-19.

V usage is TRBV5-1 and J usage is TRBJ2-7, with TRBD1 matching 9 bases. The CDR3 sequence is 16 residues long. Germline V gives CDR1 SGHRS, CDR2 YFSETQ. Trimming took 5 bases from V and 0 from J; bases not matched to a gene: 9. CDR3 DNA: TGCGCCAGCAGGAGGGACAGGGCCCTTTTCTCCTACGAGCAGTACTTC. Its protein is CASRRDRALFSYEQYF.

The rearrangement joins TRBV7-2 to TRBJ1-5; perhaps TRBD1 as D (5 bases). The V gene's germline CDR1 is SGHTA and CDR2 FQGNSA. The CDR3 is 16 amino acids. V lost 5 bases to trimming and J lost 2 bases, with 16 bases between them. The CDR3 DNA reads as TGTGCCAGCAGCCTCAACGGCGGGGGTGGCAATCAGCCCCAGCATTTT. Protein sequence: CASSLNGGGGNQPQHF.

This rearrangement joins TRBV30 to TRBJ2-7, with 8 nucleotides matching TRBD1. V dropped 3 bases and J dropped 3; count of bases not matched to a gene: 16. This CDR3 is built from 17 residues. Germline-derived CDR1 and CDR2 are GTSNPN and SVGIG (reference sequence). The CDR3 sequence is CAWSPRWARTGHYEQYF. The CDR3 region has the DNA TGTGCCTGGAGCCCACGGTGGGCTCGGACAGGGCACTACGAGCAGTACTTC.

The chain has TRBV7-2 and TRBJ1-1, with D uncertain. Trimming removed 5 bases from V and 3 bases from J, with 10 bases in between. Germline values: CDR1 SGHTA, CDR2 FQGNSA. The CDR3 is 13 residues long. The DNA for the CDR3 is TGTGCCAGCAGCCCTGACTACGACACTGAAGCTTTCTTT. Amino acids: CASSPDYDTEAFF.

The gene calls are TRBV30 and TRBJ1-5; 12 nucleotides line up with TRBD1. Germline V gives CDR1 GTSNPN, CDR2 SVGIG (reference sequence). With 1 base clipped from V and 9 bases from J, the junction kept 13 bases outside the gene matches. This CDR3 is 17 amino acids long. The CDR3 nucleotides read TGTGCCTGGAGTGGACAGAACCGGGACAGGGGGCGGGTGCCCCAGCATTTT. It translates to CAWSGQNRDRGRVPQHF.

This chain uses TRBV6-6 with TRBJ2-7; no clear D gene. CDR3 length: 16 residues. Trimming took off 0 bases at V and 3 bases at J, with 15 bases between the two ends. The germline CDR1 and CDR2 sequences are MNHNY and SVGAGI (reference sequence). The CDR3 region is CASSYSATQNNYEQYF. The CDR3 nucleotides are TGTGCCAGCAGTTACTCAGCGACTCAAAACAACTACGAGCAGTACTTC.